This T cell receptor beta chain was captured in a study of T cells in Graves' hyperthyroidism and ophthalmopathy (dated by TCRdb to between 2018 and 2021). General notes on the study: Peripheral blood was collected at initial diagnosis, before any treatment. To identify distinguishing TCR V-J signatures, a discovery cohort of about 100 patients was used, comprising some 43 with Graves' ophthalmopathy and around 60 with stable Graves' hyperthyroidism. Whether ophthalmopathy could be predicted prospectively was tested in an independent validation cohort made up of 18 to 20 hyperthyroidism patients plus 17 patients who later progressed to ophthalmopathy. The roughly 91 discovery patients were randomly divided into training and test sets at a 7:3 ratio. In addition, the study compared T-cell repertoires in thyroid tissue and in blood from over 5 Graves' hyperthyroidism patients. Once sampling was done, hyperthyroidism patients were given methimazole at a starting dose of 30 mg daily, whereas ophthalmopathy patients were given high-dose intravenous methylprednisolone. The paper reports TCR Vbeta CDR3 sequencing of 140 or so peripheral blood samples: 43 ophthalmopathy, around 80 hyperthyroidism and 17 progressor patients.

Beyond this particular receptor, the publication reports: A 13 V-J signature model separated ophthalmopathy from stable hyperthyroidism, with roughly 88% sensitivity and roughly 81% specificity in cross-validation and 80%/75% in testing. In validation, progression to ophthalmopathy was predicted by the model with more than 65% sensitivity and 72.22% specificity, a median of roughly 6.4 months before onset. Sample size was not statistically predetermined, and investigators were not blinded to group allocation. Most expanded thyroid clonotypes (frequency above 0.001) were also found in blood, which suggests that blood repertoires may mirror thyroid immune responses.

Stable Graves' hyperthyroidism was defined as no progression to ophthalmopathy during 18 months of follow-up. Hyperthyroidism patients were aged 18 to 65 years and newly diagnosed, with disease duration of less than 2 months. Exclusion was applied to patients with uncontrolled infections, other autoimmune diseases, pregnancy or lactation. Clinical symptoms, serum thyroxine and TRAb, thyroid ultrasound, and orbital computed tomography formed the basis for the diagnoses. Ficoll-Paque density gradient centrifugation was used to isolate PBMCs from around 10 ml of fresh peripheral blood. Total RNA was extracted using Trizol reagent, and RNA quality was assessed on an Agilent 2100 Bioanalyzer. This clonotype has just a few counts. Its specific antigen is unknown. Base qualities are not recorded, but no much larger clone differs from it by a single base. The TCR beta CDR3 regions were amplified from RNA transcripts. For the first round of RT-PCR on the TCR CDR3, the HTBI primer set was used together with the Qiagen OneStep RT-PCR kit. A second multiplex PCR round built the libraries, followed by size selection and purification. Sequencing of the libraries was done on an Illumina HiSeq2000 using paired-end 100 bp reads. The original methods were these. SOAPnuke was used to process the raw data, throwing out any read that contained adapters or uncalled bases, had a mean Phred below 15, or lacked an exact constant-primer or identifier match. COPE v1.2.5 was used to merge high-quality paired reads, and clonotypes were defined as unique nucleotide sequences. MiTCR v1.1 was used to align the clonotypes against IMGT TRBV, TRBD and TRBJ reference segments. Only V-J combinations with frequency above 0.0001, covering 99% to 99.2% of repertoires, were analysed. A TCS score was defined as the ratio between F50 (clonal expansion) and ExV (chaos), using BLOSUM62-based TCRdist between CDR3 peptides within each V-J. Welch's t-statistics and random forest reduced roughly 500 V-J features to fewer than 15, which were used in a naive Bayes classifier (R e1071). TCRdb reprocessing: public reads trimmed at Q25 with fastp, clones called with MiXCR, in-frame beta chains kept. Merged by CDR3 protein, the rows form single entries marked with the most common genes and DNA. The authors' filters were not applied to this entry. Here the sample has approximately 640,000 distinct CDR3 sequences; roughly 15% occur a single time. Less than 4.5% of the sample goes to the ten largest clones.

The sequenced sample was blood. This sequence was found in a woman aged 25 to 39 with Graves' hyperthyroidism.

The CDR3 region reads CAISDHSSGQTGNTIYF. In nucleotides, the sequence is TGTGCCATCAGTGATCATTCCAGTGGGCAGACAGGAAACACCATATATTTT. The rearranged chain carries TRBV10-3 and TRBJ1-3; the D gene cannot be resolved reliably. V gives up 3 bases and J gives up 4 bases, and the segment between their germline ends measures 19 bases. The germline V gene supplies CDR1 ENHRY and CDR2 SYGVKD. The CDR3 contains 17 residues, cysteine and phenylalanine counted. The entry retains the CDR3 DNA only, 51 bases that are in frame from base 1.